The next 28 T cell receptor beta chains were all read from a single sample in a study of cytomegalovirus exposure and HLA in healthy donors. Primers included in the PCR were 60 Vbeta and 13 Jbeta primers. The data were produced by immunoSEQ multiplex PCR, yet TCRdb's version contains in-frame clones alone and is incomplete. The sample has some 120,000 clones; 79% are singletons. The sequencing sample was made of PBMCs. Source of these receptors: a man aged 18 to 29 in good health and CMV-seronegative.

The genes are TRBV7-8 and TRBJ1-1; D call uncertain. With 2 bases removed from V and 4 bases from J, the gap between germline ends came to 8 bases. Germline V gene data show CDR1 as SGHVS and CDR2 as FQNEAQ. The CDR3 length is 13 residues. The CDR3, as DNA: TGTGCCAGCAGCTTATCATGGGCCACTGAAGCTTTCTTT. It yields the protein CASSLSWATEAFF.

Within the sample, this clone is medium-sized. CDR3 sequence (DNA): TGCGCCAGCAGCCCTAACAGGGGCCGCCAGTACACAGATACGCAGTATTTT. This sequence encodes CASSPNRGRQYTDTQYF. The genes are TRBV10-1 and TRBJ2-3, with 7 bases that match TRBD1. CDR1 and CDR2 from the germline V gene are WNHNN and SYGVQD (reference sequence). This CDR3 contains 17 residues. Unmatched junction bases numbered 14, after V lost 6 bases and J lost 2 bases.

About this clone: The junction differs from germline at one of its ends, possibly a read error. V usage is TRBV30 and J usage is TRBJ2-1; 8 bases are shared with TRBD1. Germline V gene lookup returns CDR1 GTSNPN and CDR2 SVGIG (reference sequence). This CDR3 has 17 amino acids. The DNA for the CDR3 is TGTGCCTGGAGTGTATTTGGCGCCCAGGGGGCAGGTAATGAGCAGCTCTTC. This gives the protein CAWSVFGAQGAGNEQLF.

The J gene is TRBJ2-7, the V gene TRBV19; 8 bases match TRBD1. V gave up 2 bases and J gave up 4 bases; unmatched junction bases: 4. The CDR3 spans 14 residues. The germline V gene has CDR1 LNHDA and CDR2 SQIVND (reference sequence). CDR3 protein: CASSIQGASYEQYF. DNA for the CDR3: TGTGCCAGTAGTATACAGGGGGCGTCATACGAGCAGTACTTC.

This clone was counted between two and nine times. V gene TRBV9 combines with J gene TRBJ2-5; D ambiguous. V lost 0 bases and J lost 0, with 6 bases in between. Germline V lookup: CDR1 SGDLS, CDR2 YYNGEE. This CDR3 has 14 amino acids. Written as DNA, the CDR3 is TGTGCCAGCAGCGTAGATGTATACCAAGAGACCCAGTACTTC. It codes for CASSVDVYQETQYF.

This chain uses TRBV27 with TRBJ1-2, with D maybe TRBD1 (5 bases). This CDR3 has 14 amino acids. CDR1 and CDR2 (germline): MNHEY, SMNVEV (reference sequence). Between the trimmed V and J ends, which lost 2 bases and 5 bases, there was a span of 12 bases. The CDR3 sequence is CASSLAGQGYGYTF. CDR3 coding DNA: TGTGCCAGCAGTTTAGCCGGACAAGGTTATGGCTACACCTTC.

V gene TRBV9 combines with J gene TRBJ2-1; 11 positions agree with TRBD2. The CDR3 spans 16 residues. Per germline, CDR1 SGDLS and CDR2 YYNGEE. With V trimmed by 4 bases and J by 4 bases, 7 bases remained unmatched. The CDR3 spells CASSFRSGRGYNEQFF. The CDR3, as DNA: TGTGCCAGCAGCTTCCGTAGCGGGAGGGGTTACAATGAGCAGTTCTTC.

The V call is TRBV30, the J call TRBJ2-7; tentatively, D is TRBD1 (6 bases). Germline CDR1 reads GTSNPN; CDR2 reads SVGIG (reference sequence). The CDR3 consists of 13 residues. Trimming took 1 base from V and 4 from J, leaving 11 bases between them. CDR3 loop: CAWSGIDRYEQYF. The CDR3 nucleotides are TGTGCCTGGAGTGGGATCGACAGGTACGAGCAGTACTTC. Full variable domain (remainder filled in from reference TRBV30 and TRBJ2-7): SQTIHQWPATLVQPVGSPLSLECTVEGTSNPNLYWYRQAAGRGLQLLFYSVGIGQISSEVPQNLSASRPQDRQFILSSKKLLLSDSGFYLCAWSGIDRYEQYFGPGTRLTVT.

This clone came up a few times. The genes are TRBV4-3 and TRBJ2-7; TRBD1 matches at 7 bases. Germline lookup yields CDR1 LGHNA and CDR2 YSLEER. The CDR3 extends over 15 amino acids. The junction had 11 bases not matched to a gene; V was cut back by 4 bases and J by 5 bases. CDR3 DNA: TGCGCCAGCAGCCGCCCGACAGGGTGGGCAGACGAGCAGTACTTC. Amino acids: CASSRPTGWADEQYF.

The gene calls are TRBV6-1 and TRBJ1-2; tentatively, D is TRBD1 (6 bases). The CDR3 runs 12 residues. Germline CDR1 is MNHNS and CDR2 is SASEGT. Between the trimmed V and J ends, which lost 9 bases and 2 bases, there was a span of 10 bases. CDR3: CASGRGNYGYTF. The DNA for the CDR3 is TGTGCCAGTGGCAGGGGAAACTATGGCTACACCTTC.

Only a few counts were recorded for this clone. This chain connects TRBV30 to TRBJ1-6; TRBD1 matches at 7 bases. The CDR3 has 15 amino acids. The V gene's germline CDR1 is GTSNPN and CDR2 SVGIG (reference sequence). V lost 2 bases, J lost 11 bases, and 12 bases stayed unmatched. Written as DNA, the CDR3 is TGTGCCTGGAGTTCTCCTGGGACAGCGCGGACACCCCTCCACTTT. It translates to CAWSSPGTARTPLHF.

The chain employs TRBV19 and TRBJ1-4; 7 nucleotides agree with TRBD1. V dropped 6 bases and J dropped 0; count of bases not matched to a gene: 7. The CDR3 covers 16 residues. The germline V gene encodes CDR1 LNHDA and CDR2 SQIVND (reference sequence). The chain's CDR3 is CASSSQTGATNEKLFF. The DNA of the CDR3 is TGTGCCAGTAGCTCACAAACAGGGGCAACTAATGAAAAACTGTTTTTT.

The chain is built from TRBV4-3 and TRBJ2-7, with 8 positions matching TRBD2. This CDR3 spans 17 amino acids. V lost 3 bases, J lost 1 base, and 11 bases stayed unmatched. CDR1 is LGHNA, CDR2 YSLEER, per germline. The CDR3 nucleotides read TGCGCCAGCAGCCAGGCCTCTAGCGGGTTCTCATCCTACGAGCAGTACTTC. It yields the protein CASSQASSGFSSYEQYF.

The J gene is TRBJ2-1, the V gene TRBV5-1, with 7 positions matching TRBD1. From germline, CDR1 is SGHRS and CDR2 YFSETQ. Unmatched junction bases numbered 5, after V lost 7 bases and J lost 10 bases. The CDR3 loop spans 11 amino acids. The CDR3 loop reads CASQQGVEQFF. The CDR3 nucleotides are TGCGCCAGCCAGCAGGGGGTGGAGCAGTTCTTC. The whole variable domain, remainder taken from reference TRBV5-1 and TRBJ2-1, is KAGVTQTPRYLIKTRGQQVTLSCSPISGHRSVSWYQQTPGQGLQFLFEYFSETQRNKGNFPGRFSGRQFSNSRSEMNVSTLELGDSALYLCASQQGVEQFFGPGTRLTVL.

The V and J genes are TRBV5-8 and TRBJ2-7, with unresolved D. The CDR3 spans 11 residues. V dropped 3 bases and J dropped 2 bases, with 3 bases sitting between them. Germline V gene lookup returns CDR1 SGHTS and CDR2 YDEGEE. The CDR3 loop is CASSYTYEQYF. CDR3 DNA sequence: TGTGCCAGCAGCTACACCTACGAGCAGTACTTC.

The gene calls are TRBV28 and TRBJ2-7; perhaps TRBD1 as D (6 bases). CDR3 size: 12 residues. The germline CDR1 and CDR2 sequences are MDHEN and SYDVKM. The germline V and J ends were trimmed by 10 bases and 2 bases, with 12 bases remaining between them. CDR3 nucleotide sequence: TGTGCCACCAGACAGGCCACCTACGAGCAGTACTTC. It codes for CATRQATYEQYF.

In this sample, this clone turned up a few times. The rearrangement joins TRBV30 to TRBJ1-1; weak D call: TRBD1 (5 bases). V shed 2 bases and J shed 9 bases, with 13 bases lying between them. CDR1 and CDR2 from the germline V gene are GTSNPN and SVGIG (reference sequence). The CDR3 totals 12 residues. For the CDR3, the DNA is TGTGCCTGGAGTAAATTGACAGTTAAAGCTTTCTTT. Protein: CAWSKLTVKAFF.

V usage is TRBV27 and J usage is TRBJ2-1; 8 nucleotides align to TRBD1. CDR3 length: 15 residues. Germline V gene data show CDR1 as MNHEY and CDR2 as SMNVEV (reference sequence). The V segment lost 6 bases and the J segment 9 bases; nucleotides outside the gene matches: 13. The CDR3 DNA is TGTGCCAGCAGGGCCGGGACAGGCCCGTGGGGTGAGCAGTTCTTC. Its translation: CASRAGTGPWGEQFF.

The rearrangement links TRBV10-2 to TRBJ2-7; TRBD2 might be the D (5 bases). There are 15 residues in the CDR3. V gave up 0 bases and J gave up 4 bases, with 13 bases separating them. CDR1 WSHSY and CDR2 SAAADI come from the germline V gene. This CDR3 reads CASSESEVGRYEQYV. CDR3 nucleotides: TGCGCCAGCAGTGAGTCGGAGGTCGGTAGGTACGAGCAGTACGTC.

This clone was found once. The chain combines TRBV5-6 with TRBJ2-5, with 9 positions matching TRBD2. TRBJ2-7 matches the DNA end more closely, so the J call is doubtful. Germline values: CDR1 SGHDT, CDR2 YYEEEE. The CDR3 loop spans 15 amino acids. This chain's CDR3 is CASSFSGRFPYEQYF. The CDR3 DNA sequence: TGTGCCAGCAGCTTTAGCGGGAGATTCCCCTACGAGCAGTACTTC.

Details on this clone: This sample includes further DNA sequences coding for the same CDR3. The V call is TRBV4-1, the J call TRBJ2-3; 11 bases are shared with TRBD2. The V segment lost 2 bases and the J segment 5 bases; nucleotides outside the gene matches: 12. The length of the CDR3 is 18 residues. In germline, CDR1 is MGHRA, CDR2 YSYEKL. The CDR3 sequence is CASSQIGLAGGVGDTQYF. The CDR3 DNA sequence: TGCGCCAGCAGCCAAATCGGCCTAGCGGGAGGCGTAGGAGATACGCAGTATTTT.

This clone has only one observation. The chain links TRBV4-1 to TRBJ2-7; maybe TRBD1 (6 bases). Germline CDR1 reads MGHRA; CDR2 reads YSYEKL. The V end was cut by 1 base, the J end by 1 base, with 11 bases between. This CDR3 spans 15 amino acids. The CDR3 protein is CASSQATGRSYEQYV. The CDR3 DNA sequence: TGCGCCAGCAGCCAAGCCACAGGGCGTTCCTACGAGCAGTACGTC.

The rearrangement uses TRBV10-2 and TRBJ2-7; the match to TRBD2 covers 9 bases. The CDR3 has 15 residues. The ends lost 0 bases at V and 4 bases at J; junction bases unmatched: 4. Germline V CDR1 and CDR2: WSHSY, SAAADI. The CDR3, as DNA: TGCGCCAGCAGTGAGTCGCGACTAGCGGAATACGAGCAGTACGTC. It is translated as CASSESRLAEYEQYV.

This chain joins TRBV2 and TRBJ2-7; D possibly corresponds to TRBD1 (5 bases). The V gene's germline CDR1 is SNHLY and CDR2 FYNNEI. The CDR3 is 14 residues long. Trimming removed 3 bases at V and 9 bases at J, with 18 bases between. The CDR3, as DNA: TGTGCCAGCAGTGAGGGGCAGGGATCCCCACCGCAGTACTTC. It translates to CASSEGQGSPPQYF.

This clone was recorded once. V usage is TRBV7-3 and J usage is TRBJ2-4; no definite D call. Trimming removed 1 base from V and 8 bases from J, with 15 bases in between. This CDR3 is built from 15 residues. Germline CDR1 SGHTA, CDR2 FQGTGA. CDR3 region: CASSLSGYQGDIQYF. As DNA, the CDR3 is TGTGCCAGCAGCTTAAGTGGCTACCAAGGAGACATTCAGTACTTC.

This chain joins TRBV30 and TRBJ1-3; 7 bases are shared with TRBD1. The germline gives CDR1 GTSNPN, CDR2 SVGIG (reference sequence). V was clipped by 0 bases and J by 0 bases; unmatched bases: 5. This CDR3 contains 16 residues. CDR3 bases: TGTGCCTGGAGTGTGGACAGGCCCCCCTCTGGAAACACCATATATTTT. Translation: CAWSVDRPPSGNTIYF.

This chain uses TRBV11-3 with TRBJ1-1; D is uncertain. The CDR3 contains 12 residues. V was clipped by 5 bases and J by 7 bases, with 11 bases between them. Germline loops: CDR1 SGHNT, CDR2 YENEEA. The CDR3 region is CASSRTGYEAFF. The CDR3 DNA reads as TGTGCCAGCAGCCGTACGGGGTATGAAGCTTTCTTT.

V usage is TRBV18 and J usage is TRBJ1-1, with D tentatively TRBD1 (5 bases). Germline lookup yields CDR1 KGHSH and CDR2 LQKENI. Trimming stripped 3 bases from V and 1 base from J, with 6 bases between. The CDR3 runs to 13 residues. The CDR3 nucleotides read TGTGCCAGCTCACCTCAGGGGAACACTGAAGCTTTCTTT. Translating it yields CASSPQGNTEAFF.